This TCR beta chain was observed in a study of blood T cell repertoires in COVID-19. Membership in each cohort depended on participant-reported clinical history. Authors' data handling: Using reference gene primer amplification, nucleated cell counts were estimated. Repertoires were generated with immunoSEQ multiplex PCR, while TCRdb's copy carries only in-frame clones and drops some. D and trimming were read from the DNA, whereas the V and J calls and clone size are those reported in that table. The sample has about 130,000 clones; 80% to 85% are singletons. The CDR3 contains 17 residues. Germline trimming cut 0 bases from V and 8 bases from J; bases unmatched to any gene: 11. The germline V gene encodes CDR1 MGHRA and CDR2 YSYEKL.

What was sequenced was PBMCs or T cells enriched from blood (not recorded which). The sequence was obtained from a man younger than 45 who had recovered from COVID-19. The chain links TRBV4-1 to TRBJ2-1, with 9 positions matching TRBD2. The CDR3 loop is CASSQEGRGGGTHEQFF. In nucleotides, the CDR3 is TGCGCCAGCAGCCAAGAGGGGCGCGGGGGGGGTACTCATGAGCAGTTCTTC.